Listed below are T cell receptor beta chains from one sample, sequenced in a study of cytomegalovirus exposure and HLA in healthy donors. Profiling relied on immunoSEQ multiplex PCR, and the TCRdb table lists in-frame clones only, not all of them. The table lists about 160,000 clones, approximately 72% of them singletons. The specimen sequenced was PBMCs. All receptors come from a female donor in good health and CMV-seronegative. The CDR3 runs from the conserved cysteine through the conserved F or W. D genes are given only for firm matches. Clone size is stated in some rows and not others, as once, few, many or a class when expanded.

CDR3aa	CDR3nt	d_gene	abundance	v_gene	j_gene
CASSPRMRADEQFF	TGTGCCAGCAGTCCTCGTATGAGGGCAGATGAGCAGTTCTTC	NA	few	TRBV6-1	TRBJ2-1
CTSSPLAVAGGGYEQYF	TGCACCAGCAGCCCTCTGGCGGTGGCGGGAGGGGGGTACGAGCAGTACTTC	NA	once	TRBV1	TRBJ2-7
CASSYGTSGRASKTQYF	TGCGCCAGCAGCTACGGGACTAGCGGGAGGGCCTCCAAGACCCAGTACTTC	TRBD2	NA	TRBV4-3	TRBJ2-5
CASSQEWGGGSYEQYF	TGCGCCAGCAGCCAAGAGTGGGGGGGTGGATCCTACGAGCAGTACTTC	TRBD2	NA	TRBV4-3	TRBJ2-7
CASRPGTSEVYEQYF	TGTGCCAGCAGACCTGGGACTTCAGAGGTTTACGAGCAGTACTTC	NA	NA	TRBV6-6	TRBJ2-7
CASSPNYEQYF	TGTGCCAGCAGCCCCAACTACGAGCAGTACTTC	NA	few	TRBV7-9	TRBJ2-7
CASSIPEGGNTEAFF	TGTGCCAGCAGCATCCCGGAAGGGGGGAACACTGAAGCTTTCTTT	NA	NA	TRBV7-2	TRBJ1-1
CASSYTASGRFEQYF	TGTGCCAGCAGTTACACAGCTAGCGGGAGATTCGAGCAGTACTTC	TRBD2	once	TRBV6-5	TRBJ2-7
CASSPWDREIEKLFF	TGTGCCAGCAGCCCCTGGGACAGGGAGATTGAAAAACTGTTTTTT	TRBD1	NA	TRBV6-5	TRBJ1-4
CAWSRRQGTLWQYF	TGTGCCTGGAGTAGGAGGCAGGGGACCTTGTGGCAGTACTTC	NA	NA	TRBV30	TRBJ2-7
CASSGLGGVTEAFF	TGTGCCAGCAGCGGACTCGGGGGGGTCACTGAAGCTTTCTTT	NA	NA	TRBV9	TRBJ1-1
CASSPNGGANTEAFF	TGTGCCAGCTCACCCAACGGGGGGGCGAACACTGAAGCTTTCTTT	NA	NA	TRBV18	TRBJ1-1
CASSRTGSVPYEQYF	TGTGCCAGCAGCCGTACAGGTTCGGTCCCCTACGAGCAGTACTTC	NA	once	TRBV7-9	TRBJ2-7
CASSSETGHTGELFF	TGTGCCAGCAGCTCGGAGACAGGACACACCGGGGAGCTGTTTTTT	NA	once	TRBV7-6	TRBJ2-2
CASSIVAGVADTQYF	TGTGCCAGCAGCATAGTAGCGGGAGTGGCAGATACGCAGTATTTT	TRBD2	NA	TRBV5-4	TRBJ2-3
CASSLLRGGQFF	TGTGCCAGCAGTTTATTACGGGGGGGGCAGTTCTTC	TRBD2	NA	TRBV28	TRBJ2-1
CASSEIAGVDEQFF	TGTGCCAGCAGTGAAATAGCGGGAGTAGATGAGCAGTTCTTC	TRBD2	few	TRBV6-1	TRBJ2-1
CASSPLPRGTASDTQYF	TGTGCCAGCAGCCCCCTTCCCCGGGGGACTGCCTCAGATACGCAGTATTTT	NA	NA	TRBV4-2	TRBJ2-3
CASNQGLGAFF	TGTGCCAGTAACCAGGGGTTAGGTGCTTTCTTT	NA	few	TRBV19	TRBJ1-1
CASSGGLAGETQYF	TGTGCCAGCAGCGGGGGACTAGCGGGCGAGACCCAGTACTTC	TRBD2	NA	TRBV9	TRBJ2-5
CASSPGTRLTGELFF	TGCGCCAGCAGCCCCGGGACTAGGCTGACCGGGGAGCTGTTTTTT	TRBD2	NA	TRBV5-1	TRBJ2-2
CGGSRASKGADTQYF	TGCGGCGGCAGCAGGGCAAGCAAAGGGGCAGATACGCAGTATTTT	NA	NA	TRBV5-1	TRBJ2-3
CASSFVGAVGTEAFF	TGTGCCAGCAGTTTTGTTGGGGCGGTGGGGACTGAAGCTTTCTTT	NA	NA	TRBV7-2	TRBJ1-1
CASSPPREKLFF	TGTGCCAGCTCACCACCCCGGGAAAAACTGTTTTTT	NA	NA	TRBV18	TRBJ1-4
CASTLEGQGGSGYTF	TGTGCCAGTACTCTGGAAGGGCAGGGAGGAAGCGGCTACACCTTC	NA	NA	TRBV19	TRBJ1-2
CASSLEGAPLHF	TGTGCCAGCAGCTTAGAAGGGGCACCCCTCCACTTT	NA	few	TRBV7-9	TRBJ1-6
CASSQGAGVTLYEQFF	TGCGCCAGCAGCCAAGGTGCGGGGGTAACCCTCTATGAGCAGTTCTTC	TRBD2	NA	TRBV4-1	TRBJ2-1
CASSIRREETQYF	TGTGCCAGTAGTATACGGAGGGAGGAGACCCAGTACTTC	NA	NA	TRBV19	TRBJ2-5
CASSLASSGGKLGEQFF	TGCGCCAGCAGCTTGGCTTCTAGCGGGGGGAAGTTGGGTGAGCAGTTCTTC	TRBD2	NA	TRBV5-1	TRBJ2-1
CASSQTLGTSGSSEYF	TGCGCCAGCAGCCAAACCCTTGGGACTAGCGGGAGTTCGGAGTACTTC	TRBD2	NA	TRBV4-1	TRBJ2-7
CASSLRASADTQYF	TGTGCCAGCAGCTTAAGGGCTAGCGCAGATACGCAGTATTTT	NA	few	TRBV7-3	TRBJ2-3
CASSPEGQGRRDGYTF	TGCGCCAGCAGCCCCGAGGGACAGGGTAGACGGGATGGCTACACCTTC	TRBD1	NA	TRBV4-3	TRBJ1-2
CATSGGDYGYTF	TGTGCCACGTCGGGGGGGGACTATGGCTACACCTTC	NA	once	TRBV15	TRBJ1-2
CASSSPGNTIYF	TGTGCCAGCAGTTCTCCTGGAAACACCATATATTTT	NA	NA	TRBV27	TRBJ1-3
CASSPGLAGDRDQYF	TGTGCCAGTAGTCCCGGACTAGCGGGGGATAGAGACCAGTACTTC	TRBD2	NA	TRBV19	TRBJ2-5